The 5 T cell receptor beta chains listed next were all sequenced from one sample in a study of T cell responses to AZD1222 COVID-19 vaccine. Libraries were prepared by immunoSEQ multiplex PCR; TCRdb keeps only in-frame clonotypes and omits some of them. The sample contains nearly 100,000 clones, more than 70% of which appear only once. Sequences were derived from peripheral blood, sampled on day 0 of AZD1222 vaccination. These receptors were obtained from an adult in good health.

The CDR3 DNA is TGTGCCAGCTCACCCCTCGGACAGGCTGAAAAACTGTTTTTT. Its protein product is CASSPLGQAEKLFF. The chain links TRBV18 to TRBJ1-4; 7 positions agree with TRBD1. CDR3 size: 14 residues. V shed 3 bases and J 7 bases; nucleotides not matched to a gene: 5. Germline values: CDR1 KGHSH, CDR2 LQKENI.

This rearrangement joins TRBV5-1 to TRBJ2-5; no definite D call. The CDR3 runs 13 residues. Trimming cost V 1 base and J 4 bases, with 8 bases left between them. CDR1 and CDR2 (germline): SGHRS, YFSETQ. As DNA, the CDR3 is TGCGCCAGCAGCTTGTCCTCCTCAGAGACCCAGTACTTC. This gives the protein CASSLSSSETQYF.

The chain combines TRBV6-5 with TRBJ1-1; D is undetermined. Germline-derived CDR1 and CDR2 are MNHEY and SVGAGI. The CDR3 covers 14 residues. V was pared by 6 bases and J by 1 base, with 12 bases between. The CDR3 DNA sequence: TGTGCCAGCAGGCGGCAACGAGGGAACACTGAAGCTTTCTTT. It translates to CASRRQRGNTEAFF.

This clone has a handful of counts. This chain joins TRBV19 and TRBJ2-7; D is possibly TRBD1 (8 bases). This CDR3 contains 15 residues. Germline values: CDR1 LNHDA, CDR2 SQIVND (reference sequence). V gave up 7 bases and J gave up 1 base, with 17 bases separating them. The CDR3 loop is CASTPGQGGSYEQYF. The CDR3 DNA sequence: TGTGCCAGTACGCCCGGACAGGGAGGGTCCTACGAGCAGTACTTC.

The CDR3 nucleotides are TGTGCCAGTAGTATAGCGCAATTCTCCTATAATTCACCCCTCCACTTT. Its protein product is CASSIAQFSYNSPLHF. V is TRBV19 and J is TRBJ1-6; the D is unclear. The CDR3 is 16 residues long. Trimming shortened V by 1 base and J by 0 bases, and 7 bases separated the two germline ends. Per germline, CDR1 LNHDA and CDR2 SQIVND (reference sequence). Together with reference TRBV19 and TRBJ1-6, the CDR3 gives the full variable domain: DGGITQSPKYLFRKEGQNVTLSCEQNLNHDAMYWYRQDPGQGLRLIYYSQIVNDFQKGDIAEGYSVSREKKESFPLTVTSAQKNPTAFYLCASSIAQFSYNSPLHFGNGTRLTVT.